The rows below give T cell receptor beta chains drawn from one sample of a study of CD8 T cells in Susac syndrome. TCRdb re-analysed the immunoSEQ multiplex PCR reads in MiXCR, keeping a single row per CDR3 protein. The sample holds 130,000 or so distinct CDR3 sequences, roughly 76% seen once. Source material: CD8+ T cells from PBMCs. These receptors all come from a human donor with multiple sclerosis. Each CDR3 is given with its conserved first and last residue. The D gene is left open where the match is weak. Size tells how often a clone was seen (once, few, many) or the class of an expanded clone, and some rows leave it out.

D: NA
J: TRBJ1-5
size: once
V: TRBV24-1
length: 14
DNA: TGTGCCACCAGTGAACCTGACAGGAATCAGCCCCAGCATTTT
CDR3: CATSEPDRNQPQHF

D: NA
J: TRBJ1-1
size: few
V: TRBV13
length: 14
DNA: TGTGCCAGCAGCTTAGGGGGGCCGAACACTGAAGCTTTCTTT
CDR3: CASSLGGPNTEAFF

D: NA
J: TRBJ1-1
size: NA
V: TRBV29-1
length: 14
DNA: TGCAGCGTTGTCCTCTTAAAAACGGTTAGAGAAGCTTTCTTT
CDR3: CSVVLLKTVREAFF

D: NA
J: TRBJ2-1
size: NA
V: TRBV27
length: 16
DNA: TGTGCCAGCAAAATTGGTGCATGGACTACTAACAATGAGCAGTTCTTC
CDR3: CASKIGAWTTNNEQFF

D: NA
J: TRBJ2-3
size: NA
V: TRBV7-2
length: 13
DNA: TGTGCCAGCAGCCCCCCAAGCACAGATACGCAGTATTTT
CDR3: CASSPPSTDTQYF

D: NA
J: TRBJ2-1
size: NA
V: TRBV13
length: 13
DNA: TGTGCCAGCAGCACCCAGGGTTATAGTGAGCAGTTCTTC
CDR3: CASSTQGYSEQFF

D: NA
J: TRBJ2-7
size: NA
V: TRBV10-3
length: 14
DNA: TGTGCCATCAGTGAGCTCGGGATAACCTACGAGCAGTACTTC
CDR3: CAISELGITYEQYF

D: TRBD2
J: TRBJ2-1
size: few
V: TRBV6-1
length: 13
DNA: TGTGCCAGCAGTATCGGCCGGGACTACGAGCAGTTCTTC
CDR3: CASSIGRDYEQFF

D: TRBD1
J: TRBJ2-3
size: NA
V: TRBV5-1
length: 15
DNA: TGCGCCAGCAGCCCGGAACCCCAGGGGGCCGGTACGCAGTATTTT
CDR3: CASSPEPQGAGTQYF

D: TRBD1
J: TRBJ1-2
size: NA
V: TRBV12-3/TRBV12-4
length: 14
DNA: TGTGCCAGCAGTTTCACGACAGGGGTGAGTGGCTACACCTTC
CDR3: CASSFTTGVSGYTF

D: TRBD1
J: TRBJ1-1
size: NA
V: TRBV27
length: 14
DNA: TGTGCCAGCAGTCAGAGGACAGGGGTCACTGAAGCTTTCTTT
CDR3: CASSQRTGVTEAFF

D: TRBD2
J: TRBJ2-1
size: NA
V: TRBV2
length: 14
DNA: TGTGCCAGTCAGGGGACTAGCGGGGACAATGAGCAGTTCTTC
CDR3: CASQGTSGDNEQFF

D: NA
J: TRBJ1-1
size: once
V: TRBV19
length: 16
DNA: TGTGCCAGTTGTAGGGTTTTGGACAGCATGAACACTGAAGCTTTCTTT
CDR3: CASCRVLDSMNTEAFF

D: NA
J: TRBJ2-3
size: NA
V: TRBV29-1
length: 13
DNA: TGCAGCGTTCCATGGGGGATTACAGATACGCAGTATTTT
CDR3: CSVPWGITDTQYF

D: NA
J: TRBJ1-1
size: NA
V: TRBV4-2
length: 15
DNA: TGTGCCAGCAGCCACGAATACAGGGCGAACACTGAAGCTTTCTTT
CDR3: CASSHEYRANTEAFF

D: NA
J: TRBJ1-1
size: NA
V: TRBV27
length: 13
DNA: TGTGCCAGCAGCTGGAGAGAGAACACTGAAGCTTTCTTT
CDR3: CASSWRENTEAFF

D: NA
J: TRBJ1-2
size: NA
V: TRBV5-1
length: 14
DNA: TGCGCCAGCAGCTTGTGGCAGGGGAACGTCGGCTACACCTTC
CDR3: CASSLWQGNVGYTF

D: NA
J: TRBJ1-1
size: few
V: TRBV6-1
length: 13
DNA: TGTGCCAGCAGTGAGATTACGGTTCCTGAAGCTTTCTTT
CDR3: CASSEITVPEAFF

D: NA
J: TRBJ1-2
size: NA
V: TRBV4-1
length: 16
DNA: TGCGCCAGCAGCCATCCAAGGGGGGACACTGGCGGCGGCTACACCTTC
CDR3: CASSHPRGDTGGGYTF

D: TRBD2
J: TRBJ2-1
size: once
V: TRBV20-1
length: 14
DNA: TGCAGTGCTAGGGTGGGGAGCGGGAGGGAAGAGCAGTTCTTC
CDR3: CSARVGSGREEQFF

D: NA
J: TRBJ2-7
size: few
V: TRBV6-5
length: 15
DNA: TGTGCCAGCAGTTACTCTACTCGTAGCTCCTACGAGCAGTACTTC
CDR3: CASSYSTRSSYEQYF

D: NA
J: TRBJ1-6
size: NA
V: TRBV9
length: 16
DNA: TGTGCCAGCAGCGTAGGTCCAGGGACACAAAATTCACCCCTCCACTTT
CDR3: CASSVGPGTQNSPLHF

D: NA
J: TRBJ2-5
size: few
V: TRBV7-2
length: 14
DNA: TGTGCCAGCAGCCGAGCGACGGTGAGAGAGACCCAGTACTTC
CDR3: CASSRATVRETQYF

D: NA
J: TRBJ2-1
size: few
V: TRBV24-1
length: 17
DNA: TGTGCCACCAGTGATTACAAGGGGCAAAGCTCCTACAATGAGCAGTTCTTC
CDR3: CATSDYKGQSSYNEQFF

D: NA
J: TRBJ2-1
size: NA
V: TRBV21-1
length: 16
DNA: TGTGCCAGCAGCAAAGCTGGAGCGGGAGGTTACAATGAGCAGTTCTTC
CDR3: CASSKAGAGGYNEQFF

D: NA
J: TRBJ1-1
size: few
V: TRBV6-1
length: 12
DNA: TGTGCCAGCAGTCCCTATGGGGCTGAAGCTTTCTTT
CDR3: CASSPYGAEAFF

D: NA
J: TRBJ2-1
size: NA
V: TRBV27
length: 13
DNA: TGTGCCAGCAGGGAGACAGAAGTACACCGCCAGTTCTTC
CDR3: CASRETEVHRQFF

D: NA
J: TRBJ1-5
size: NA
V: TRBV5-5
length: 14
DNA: TGTGCCAGCAGCTTGGACGGGAGAAATCAGCCCCAGCATTTT
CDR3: CASSLDGRNQPQHF